Listed below are T cell receptor beta chains from one sample, sequenced in a study of identical twins. TCRdb ran MiXCR on the 5' RACE reads and lists one entry per CDR3 protein. Here the sample spans 450,000 to 650,000 distinct CDR3 sequences, more than 9% being singletons. This sample was shared with a second study, whose subject was yellow fever vaccine responses in identical twins.

The sequencing sample was made of PBMCs. These receptor sequences come from a woman aged 18-29 years in good health. The CDR3 runs from the conserved cysteine through the conserved F or W. D genes are given only for firm matches. Size is stated for part of the rows, as once, few or many counts, or as a class when the clone is expanded.

>few|NA|TRBV15|TRBJ2-4|17
CATSSLRAGETKNIQYF
TGTGCCACCAGCAGTTTGCGTGCAGGGGAAACCAAAAACATTCAGTACTTC
>NA|TRBD2|TRBV7-9|TRBJ2-7|13
CASSPGGGDEQYF
TGTGCCAGCAGCCCGGGGGGGGGCGACGAGCAGTACTTC
>few|NA|TRBV7-3|TRBJ2-1|15
CASSFSTNPYNEQFF
TGTGCCAGCAGCTTCTCGACTAACCCGTACAATGAGCAGTTCTTC
>NA|NA|TRBV6-5|TRBJ2-7|13
CASSYALDYEQYF
TGTGCCAGCAGTTACGCGTTGGACTACGAGCAGTACTTC
>many|NA|TRBV29-1|TRBJ2-7|14
CSVAPRGQTYEQYF
TGCAGCGTCGCCCCTCGGGGCCAAACCTACGAGCAGTACTTC
>many|NA|TRBV5-1|TRBJ2-4|13
CASSLEVENIQYF
TGCGCCAGCAGCTTGGAGGTGGAAAACATTCAGTACTTC
>few|NA|TRBV10-3|TRBJ1-2|12
CAISDRVDGYTF
TGTGCCATCAGTGACAGGGTCGATGGCTACACCTTC
>once|TRBD2|TRBV10-1|TRBJ2-1|18
CASSESLFGSGSGNEQFF
TGCGCCAGCAGTGAGTCCCTTTTTGGGAGCGGGAGCGGCAATGAGCAGTTCTTC
>NA|NA|TRBV3-1|TRBJ2-3|13
CASSQEVRDTQYF
TGTGCCAGCAGCCAAGAAGTCAGAGATACGCAGTATTTT
>few|TRBD2|TRBV29-1|TRBJ2-2|12
CSAGRVGGELFF
TGCAGCGCAGGGAGGGTAGGCGGGGAGCTGTTTTTT
>NA|NA|TRBV7-2|TRBJ1-6|15
CASSLVAGTYSPLHF
TGTGCCAGCAGCTTAGTGGCGGGAACCTATTCACCCCTCCACTTT
>NA|NA|TRBV20-1|TRBJ1-6|14
CSADGETYNSPLHF
TGCAGTGCTGACGGCGAGACCTATAATTCACCCCTCCACTTT
>few|NA|TRBV20-1|TRBJ1-2|12
CSALDPTYGYTF
TGCAGTGCCCTCGACCCAACCTATGGCTACACCTTC
>few|TRBD1|TRBV6-2/TRBV6-3|TRBJ2-5|15
CASSDTGTGEETQYF
TGTGCCAGCAGCGATACCGGGACAGGGGAAGAGACCCAGTACTTC
>once|NA|TRBV13|TRBJ2-3|15
CASSSSEAGTDTQYF
TGTGCCAGCAGCTCCAGTGAAGCGGGCACAGATACGCAGTATTTT
>many|NA|TRBV9|TRBJ2-7|14
CASSVSQETGKQYF
TGTGCCAGCAGCGTCTCCCAGGAAACGGGGAAGCAGTACTTC
>many|NA|TRBV5-1|TRBJ2-3|14
CASRLGLATDTQYF
TGCGCCAGCCGATTAGGGCTGGCCACAGATACGCAGTATTTT
>NA|NA|TRBV12-3/TRBV12-4|TRBJ2-7|13
CASSLQATYEQYF
TGTGCCAGCAGTTTACAAGCTACCTACGAGCAGTACTTC
>NA|TRBD2|TRBV9|TRBJ2-5|16
CASSGGTRVVQETQYF
TGTGCCAGCAGCGGGGGGACTAGGGTTGTACAAGAGACCCAGTACTTC
>NA|NA|TRBV28|TRBJ2-7|13
CATADRPTYEQYF
TGTGCCACCGCCGACAGGCCGACCTACGAGCAGTACTTC
>few|NA|TRBV3-1|TRBJ2-1|13
CASRVLGSDEQFF
TGTGCCAGCAGAGTACTGGGGAGCGATGAGCAGTTCTTC
>few|TRBD2|TRBV14|TRBJ2-1|15
CASSRGRAGYNEQFF
TGTGCCAGCAGCCGGGGGAGGGCCGGTTACAATGAGCAGTTCTTC
>NA|NA|TRBV29-1|TRBJ1-1|18
CSVDTLRVLFVWLGEAFF
TGCAGCGTTGATACGCTTAGAGTCTTGTTTGTATGGTTGGGCGAAGCTTTCTTT
>few|TRBD2|TRBV6-2/TRBV6-3|TRBJ2-1|16
CASSYSWGGGAIEQFF
TGTGCCAGCAGTTACAGTTGGGGCGGGGGGGCGATTGAGCAGTTCTTC
>NA|NA|TRBV28|TRBJ2-7|16
CASSAAYRSIPYEQYF
TGTGCCAGCAGTGCCGCATATAGGTCAATCCCCTACGAGCAGTACTTC
>NA|NA|TRBV7-2|TRBJ2-4|15
CASSQNGVPKNIQYF
TGTGCCAGCAGCCAAAACGGGGTTCCCAAAAACATTCAGTACTTC
>NA|TRBD1|TRBV2|TRBJ2-1|15
CASSDSEDRGNEQFF
TGTGCCAGCAGTGACTCTGAGGACAGGGGCAATGAGCAGTTCTTC
>NA|NA|TRBV29-1|TRBJ2-3|14
CSTHSRLSTDTQYF
TGCAGCACCCATAGTAGGTTGAGCACAGATACGCAGTATTTT
>NA|NA|TRBV12-3/TRBV12-4|TRBJ2-3|15
CASHRTEKHTDTQYF
TGTGCCAGCCATAGGACAGAGAAACACACAGATACGCAGTATTTT
>few|NA|TRBV6-1|TRBJ1-1|14
CASRQDRGATEAFF
TGTGCCAGCAGACAAGACAGAGGGGCCACTGAAGCTTTCTTT
>NA|NA|TRBV5-6|TRBJ2-5|14
CASSLLGRQETQYF
TGTGCCAGCAGCTTGTTAGGCCGTCAAGAGACCCAGTACTTC
>NA|NA|TRBV15|TRBJ1-5|15
CATSRDQYSNQPQHF
TGTGCCACCAGCAGAGATCAGTATAGCAATCAGCCCCAGCATTTT
>many|TRBD2|TRBV25-1|TRBJ2-3|12
CASSEGLAGRYF
TGTGCCAGCAGTGAGGGACTAGCGGGTCGGTATTTT
>many|NA|TRBV12-3/TRBV12-4|TRBJ2-7|14
CASSLGQTEFEQYF
TGTGCCAGCAGTTTAGGGCAGACAGAATTTGAGCAGTACTTC
>NA|NA|TRBV20-1|TRBJ2-1|12
CSAPRVLNEQFF
TGCAGTGCTCCCCGCGTGCTCAATGAGCAGTTCTTC